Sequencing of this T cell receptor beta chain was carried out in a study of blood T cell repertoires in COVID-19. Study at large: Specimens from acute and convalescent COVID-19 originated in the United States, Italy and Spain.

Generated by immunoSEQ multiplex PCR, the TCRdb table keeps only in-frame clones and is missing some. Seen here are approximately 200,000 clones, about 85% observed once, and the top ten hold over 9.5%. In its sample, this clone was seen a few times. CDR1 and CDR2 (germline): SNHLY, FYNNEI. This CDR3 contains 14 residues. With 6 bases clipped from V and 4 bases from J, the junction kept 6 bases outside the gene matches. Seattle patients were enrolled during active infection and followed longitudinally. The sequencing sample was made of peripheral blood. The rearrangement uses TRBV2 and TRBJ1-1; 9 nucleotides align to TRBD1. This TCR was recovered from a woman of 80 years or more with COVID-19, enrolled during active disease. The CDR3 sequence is CASSAQGAGTEAFF. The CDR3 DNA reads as TGTGCCAGCAGCGCACAGGGGGCGGGCACTGAAGCTTTCTTT.